The 26 T cell receptor beta chains below all came from one sample that was sequenced in a study of radiotherapy plus CTLA-4 blockade in lung cancer. TCRdb's table, derived via immunoSEQ multiplex PCR, lists solely in-frame clones and lacks some. The table records 60,000 to 65,000 clones, roughly 77% of them present only once. Here the sequenced sample was peripheral blood, taken from a patient treated with radiotherapy plus ipilimumab. These receptor sequences come from a human donor with non-small cell lung cancer who had a complete response to radiotherapy plus ipilimumab.

This chain uses TRBV11-3 with TRBJ1-2, with a weak D call TRBD1 (5 bases). Germline CDR1 is SGHNT and CDR2 is YENEEA. V lost 6 bases and J lost 2, with 16 bases in between. This CDR3 spans 15 amino acids. The CDR3 DNA is TGTGCCAGCAGTTCAGAAGGACGGACAAACTATGGCTACACCTTC. Its translation is CASSSEGRTNYGYTF.

The chain uses TRBV4-1 and TRBJ2-1; perhaps TRBD1 as D (5 bases). The CDR3 sequence is 15 residues long. Germline loops: CDR1 MGHRA, CDR2 YSYEKL. Trimming left V 0 bases short and J 8 bases short, with 14 bases between. CDR3 residues: CASSQDRAIRDEQFF. CDR3 sequence (DNA): TGCGCCAGCAGCCAAGACAGGGCGATACGGGATGAGCAGTTCTTC.

V and J are TRBV19 and TRBJ1-4, with D possibly matching TRBD1 (6 bases). V lost 3 bases to trimming and J lost 6 bases, with 11 bases between them. Germline CDR1 LNHDA, CDR2 SQIVND (reference sequence). The CDR3 is 14 amino acids. The CDR3 sequence: CASSIGGLYEKLFF. The CDR3 DNA reads TGTGCCAGTAGTATCGGGGGGCTGTATGAAAAACTGTTTTTT.

The chain combines TRBV5-1 with TRBJ2-5, with 10 bases that match TRBD1. CDR3 length equals 15 residues. Germline V gene lookup returns CDR1 SGHRS and CDR2 YFSETQ. With 1 base clipped from V and 7 bases from J, the junction kept 7 bases outside the gene matches. The CDR3 DNA reads TGCGCCAGCAGCTTGTTCGGGACAGGGGACGTGACCCAGTACTTC. Amino acid sequence: CASSLFGTGDVTQYF.

The chain couples TRBV7-2 to TRBJ2-3; D gene uncertain. The CDR3 spans 15 residues. CDR1 is SGHTA, CDR2 FQGNSA, per germline. V dropped 1 base and J dropped 2 bases, with 10 bases sitting between them. The CDR3 DNA sequence: TGTGCCAGCAGCTTAGGGGTCGGGTTCACAGATACGCAGTATTTT. It yields the protein CASSLGVGFTDTQYF.

The V and J genes are TRBV18 and TRBJ2-5; TRBD1 is a possible D gene (6 bases). Germline CDR1 is KGHSH and CDR2 is LQKENI. The CDR3 spans 15 residues. The V end lost 3 bases, the J end lost 5 bases, and 16 bases lay between the germline ends. Here the CDR3 DNA reads TGTGCCAGCTCACCGGACAGCACCTATGGGGAGACCCAGTACTTC. This translates into CASSPDSTYGETQYF.

This chain uses TRBV10-1 with TRBJ2-3; 10 bases are a match to TRBD2. CDR1 and CDR2 from the germline V gene are WNHNN and SYGVQD (reference sequence). This CDR3 is built from 15 residues. The V segment lost 4 bases and the J segment 4 bases; nucleotides outside the gene matches: 5. CDR3 in amino acids: CASSASGGGPDTQYF. CDR3 coding DNA: TGCGCCAGCAGTGCTAGCGGGGGAGGGCCAGATACGCAGTATTTT.

V usage is TRBV6-6 and J usage is TRBJ1-2; D not resolved. V lost 7 bases and J lost 2, with 11 bases in between. The germline V gene encodes CDR1 MNHNY and CDR2 SVGAGI (reference sequence). This CDR3 is built from 13 residues. The CDR3 bases are TGTGCCAGCACTTCTTCTGGGAACTATGGCTACACCTTC. Amino acid sequence: CASTSSGNYGYTF.

The chain carries TRBV2 and TRBJ2-2; unclear D gene. Germline V CDR1 and CDR2: SNHLY, FYNNEI. The CDR3 spans 11 residues. V was cut by 9 bases and J by 4 bases, with 6 bases left in between. As DNA, the CDR3 is TGTGCCAGTCATGGCACCGGGGAGCTGTTTTTT. Its protein product is CASHGTGELFF.

This clone was observed once. The chain couples TRBV28 to TRBJ2-1, with a possible D match to TRBD2 (6 bases). CDR1 MDHEN and CDR2 SYDVKM come from the germline V gene. V gave up 5 bases and J gave up 7 bases, with 15 bases separating them. The CDR3 consists of 14 residues. The CDR3 here is CASSRLATVNEQFF. For the CDR3, the DNA is TGTGCCAGCAGTAGGCTAGCGACAGTGAATGAGCAGTTCTTC.

This clone was counted a single time. This chain connects TRBV14 to TRBJ1-1; tentative D call: TRBD1 (5 bases). CDR3 length: 13 residues. From germline, CDR1 is SGHDN and CDR2 FVKESK. Trimming stripped 4 bases from V and 1 base from J, with 7 bases between. This CDR3 is CASSRDGNTEAFF. CDR3 nucleotide sequence: TGTGCCAGCAGCCGGGACGGGAACACTGAAGCTTTCTTT.

The chain employs TRBV10-3 and TRBJ1-2; 12 nucleotides align to TRBD1. Losses at the gene ends were 8 bases for V and 6 bases for J; bases not matched to a gene: 4. Germline V gene sequence: CDR1 ENHRY, CDR2 SYGVKD. The CDR3 runs 13 residues. CDR3 residues: CAIFGTGGDGYTF. The DNA of the CDR3 is TGTGCCATCTTTGGGACAGGGGGCGATGGCTACACCTTC.

The V gene is TRBV6-1, the J gene TRBJ1-4; D not certain. Germline CDR1 and CDR2: MNHNS and SASEGT. V was pared by 2 bases and J by 8 bases, with 12 bases between. The CDR3 covers 14 residues. The chain's CDR3 is CASSERASREKLFF. The CDR3 nucleotides read TGTGCCAGCAGTGAAAGGGCTTCCCGGGAAAAACTGTTTTTT.

J is TRBJ2-3 and V is TRBV19, with 10 positions matching TRBD1. The CDR3 is 15 amino acids. V gave up 5 bases and J gave up 3 bases; unmatched junction bases: 5. Germline V lookup: CDR1 LNHDA, CDR2 SQIVND (reference sequence). The CDR3 sequence: CASSSEGQGTDTQYF. CDR3 in DNA: TGTGCCAGTAGTTCCGAGGGACAGGGGACAGATACGCAGTATTTT.

A few counts support this clone. The CDR3 loop is CASSAGLAVYNEQFF. The CDR3 region has the DNA TGTGCCAGCAGCGCCGGACTAGCGGTCTACAATGAGCAGTTCTTC. V gene TRBV9 combines with J gene TRBJ2-1, with 10 bases lining up with TRBD2. The CDR3 consists of 15 residues. Per the germline V gene, CDR1 is SGDLS and CDR2 is YYNGEE. Trimming took 3 bases from V and 3 from J; bases not matched to a gene: 3.

V and J are TRBV5-3 and TRBJ2-5; unclear D gene. TRBV5-3 is assigned to the ORF class and has an uncertain function. With 5 bases removed from V and 1 base from J, the gap between germline ends came to 9 bases. The length of the CDR3 is 13 residues. The CDR3 loop reads CARRSPGQETQYF. The CDR3 DNA reads TGTGCCAGAAGGAGTCCCGGCCAAGAGACCCAGTACTTC.

The CDR3 region has the DNA TGTGCCAGCAGCGTAGGGCAGGGGTACAATGAGCAGTTCTTC. Its protein product is CASSVGQGYNEQFF. The V and J genes are TRBV9 and TRBJ2-1; maybe TRBD1 (6 bases). The CDR3 spans 14 residues. Germline V gene data show CDR1 as SGDLS and CDR2 as YYNGEE. With 0 bases removed from V and 4 bases from J, the gap between germline ends came to 8 bases.

CDR3 sequence: CASSPSGSREQYV. The CDR3 DNA sequence: TGTGCCAGCAGTCCGTCCGGGAGCCGGGAGCAGTACGTC. The chain combines TRBV27 with TRBJ2-7; D possibly corresponds to TRBD2 (6 bases). The CDR3 runs 13 residues. Trimming left V 5 bases short and J 7 bases short, with 15 bases between. The V gene's germline CDR1 is MNHEY and CDR2 SMNVEV (reference sequence).

The chain uses TRBV9 and TRBJ2-2; D might be TRBD1 (5 bases). V lost 1 base, J lost 5 bases, and 9 bases lay in between. Germline-derived CDR1 and CDR2 are SGDLS and YYNGEE. This CDR3 is built from 14 residues. The CDR3 nucleotides read TGTGCCAGCAGCGTACAGGGATCTACCGGGGAGCTGTTTTTT. Translated, it gives CASSVQGSTGELFF.

This chain joins TRBV5-1 and TRBJ2-3; TRBD2 matches at 9 bases. The germline gives CDR1 SGHRS, CDR2 YFSETQ. V was pared by 0 bases and J by 4 bases, with 3 bases of the junction left unmatched. The length of the CDR3 is 15 residues. CDR3 residues: CASSLGGLAPDTQYF. Here the CDR3 DNA reads TGCGCCAGCAGCTTGGGTGGACTAGCGCCAGATACGCAGTATTTT.

This clone came up once. This chain connects TRBV19 to TRBJ2-5; TRBD1 might be the D (5 bases). CDR1 and CDR2 from the germline V gene are LNHDA and SQIVND (reference sequence). The CDR3 length is 15 residues. V shed 3 bases and J shed 1 base, with 12 bases lying between them. DNA for the CDR3: TGTGCCAGTAGTATCAGACAGTCCCTCCAAGAGACCCAGTACTTC. Protein product: CASSIRQSLQETQYF. Complete variable domain (other parts from reference TRBV19 and TRBJ2-5): DGGITQSPKYLFRKEGQNVTLSCEQNLNHDAMYWYRQDPGQGLRLIYYSQIVNDFQKGDIAEGYSVSREKKESFPLTVTSAQKNPTAFYLCASSIRQSLQETQYFGPGTRLLVL.

This chain uses TRBV30 with TRBJ2-6; 11 nucleotides agree with TRBD1. The V gene end was trimmed by 2 bases and the J gene end by 1 base; junction bases not matched to a gene: 7. Germline assignment: CDR1 GTSNPN and CDR2 SVGIG (reference sequence). There are 18 residues in the CDR3. The CDR3 sequence is CAWSKGQGVYSGANVLTF. The CDR3 coding sequence is TGTGCCTGGAGTAAGGGACAGGGGGTATATTCTGGGGCCAACGTCCTGACTTTC.

This chain links TRBV7-9 with TRBJ2-7, with a possible D match to TRBD1 (5 bases). The CDR3 has 14 residues. Trimming took 5 bases from V and 2 from J, leaving 13 bases between them. Germline assignment: CDR1 SEHNR and CDR2 FQNEAQ (reference sequence). The CDR3 reads CASSENYRPYEQYF. The DNA for the CDR3 is TGTGCCAGCAGCGAAAACTACAGGCCCTACGAGCAGTACTTC.

The CDR3 sequence is CASSASRQPQHF. The CDR3 nucleotides read TGTGCCAGCAGCGCGAGTAGGCAGCCCCAGCATTTT. This chain links TRBV5-7 with TRBJ1-5; D not resolved. TRBV5-7 is reported as an ORF; its role is uncertain. CDR3 size: 12 residues. V lost 4 bases, J lost 7 bases, and 9 bases lay in between.

The table lists this clone with a count of one. V usage is TRBV7-6 and J usage is TRBJ2-7; 10 nucleotides align to TRBD1. Germline V gene lookup returns CDR1 SGHVS and CDR2 FNYEAQ. CDR3 size: 15 residues. V shed 5 bases and J 6 bases; nucleotides not matched to a gene: 10. The CDR3 here is CASSPFTGTGVEQYF. The CDR3 DNA sequence: TGTGCCAGCAGCCCTTTTACCGGGACAGGGGTCGAGCAGTACTTC.

The chain joins TRBV7-9 to TRBJ2-3; D gene uncertain. Germline CDR1 and CDR2: SEHNR and FQNEAQ (reference sequence). The ends were cut back, 5 bases at V and 7 bases at J, with 10 bases in the middle. The CDR3 spans 12 residues. The CDR3 spells CASSLESNTQYF. CDR3 DNA: TGTGCCAGCAGCCTAGAATCGAATACGCAGTATTTT.